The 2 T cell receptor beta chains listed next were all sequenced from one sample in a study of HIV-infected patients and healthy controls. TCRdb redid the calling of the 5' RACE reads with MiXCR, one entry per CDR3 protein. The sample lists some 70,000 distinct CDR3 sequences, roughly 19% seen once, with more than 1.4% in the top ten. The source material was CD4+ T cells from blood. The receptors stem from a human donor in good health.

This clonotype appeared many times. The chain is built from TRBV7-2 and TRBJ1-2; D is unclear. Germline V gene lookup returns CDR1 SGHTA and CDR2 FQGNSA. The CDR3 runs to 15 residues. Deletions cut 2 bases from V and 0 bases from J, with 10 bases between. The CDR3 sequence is CASSLIEITNYGYTF. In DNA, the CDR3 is TGTGCCAGCAGCTTAATCGAAATCACTAACTATGGCTACACCTTC.

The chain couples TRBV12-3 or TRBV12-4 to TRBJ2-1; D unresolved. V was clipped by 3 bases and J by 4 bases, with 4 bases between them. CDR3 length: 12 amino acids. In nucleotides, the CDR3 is TGTGCCAGCAGTTTTTGGTACAATGAGCAGTTCTTC. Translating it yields CASSFWYNEQFF.